These T cell receptor beta chains were read from a single sample in a study of OX40 agonist ivuxolimab in advanced cancers. Sequencing used immunoSEQ multiplex PCR; TCRdb keeps in-frame clones, though not all of them. The sample contains some 80,000 clones, around four fifths of which appear only once. Material: CD4+ or CD8+ T cells sorted from blood, obtained in a trial of the OX40 agonist ivuxolimab. The receptor set was obtained from an adult with an advanced solid tumor such as melanoma, head and neck, liver or kidney cancer. Both conserved end residues are part of each CDR3. The D gene is left open where the match is weak. Only some rows state a clone size, as once, few, many or a class for expanded clones.

abundance: NA; v_gene: TRBV7-9; j_gene: TRBJ2-7; d_gene: TRBD2; CDR3nt: TGTGCCAGCAGCTTTGGCGGGAGCGACGAGCAGTACTTC; CDR3aa: CASSFGGSDEQYF
abundance: NA; v_gene: TRBV11-1; j_gene: TRBJ2-5; d_gene: NA; CDR3nt: TGTGCCAGCAGCTTAGTCCCGGGAGACCAAGAGACCCAGTACTTC; CDR3aa: CASSLVPGDQETQYF
abundance: NA; v_gene: TRBV18; j_gene: TRBJ2-7; d_gene: TRBD1; CDR3nt: TGTGCCAGCTCACCAGGGACAGCCTACGAGCAGTACTTC; CDR3aa: CASSPGTAYEQYF
abundance: NA; v_gene: TRBV7-8; j_gene: TRBJ2-3; d_gene: TRBD1; CDR3nt: TGTGCCAGCAGCTTTATGGACAGGGACGGTACGCAGTATTTT; CDR3aa: CASSFMDRDGTQYF
abundance: few; v_gene: TRBV7-6; j_gene: TRBJ2-5; d_gene: TRBD1; CDR3nt: TGTGCCAGCAGCCTCCGCGGGACAGGGCTCGCTAGGGGGGAGACCCAGTACTTC; CDR3aa: CASSLRGTGLARGETQYF
abundance: NA; v_gene: TRBV6-5; j_gene: TRBJ1-1; d_gene: NA; CDR3nt: TGTGCCAGCAATCTGGGCCTGAACACTGAAGCTTTCTTT; CDR3aa: CASNLGLNTEAFF
abundance: NA; v_gene: TRBV4-2; j_gene: TRBJ2-1; d_gene: NA; CDR3nt: TGTGCCAGCAGTCCGAACGGGGACAATGAGCAGTTCTTC; CDR3aa: CASSPNGDNEQFF
abundance: few; v_gene: TRBV5-1; j_gene: TRBJ2-1; d_gene: TRBD2; CDR3nt: TGCGCCAGCAGCCCCACTAGCGGTCTTTACAATGAGCAGTTCTTC; CDR3aa: CASSPTSGLYNEQFF
abundance: once; v_gene: TRBV9; j_gene: TRBJ2-3; d_gene: TRBD2; CDR3nt: TGTGCCAGCAGCGTAGCTACAAGGACTAGCGGAACTAGCACAGATACGCAGTATTTT; CDR3aa: CASSVATRTSGTSTDTQYF
abundance: NA; v_gene: TRBV7-8; j_gene: TRBJ1-5; d_gene: TRBD1; CDR3nt: TGTGCCACCAAGGGACAGGGAGAACAGCCCCAGCATTTT; CDR3aa: CATKGQGEQPQHF
abundance: NA; v_gene: TRBV7-2; j_gene: TRBJ1-5; d_gene: TRBD1; CDR3nt: TGTGCCAGCAGCTTTGGCGACAGGGGAAGCCAGCCCCAGCATTTT; CDR3aa: CASSFGDRGSQPQHF
abundance: once; v_gene: TRBV5-1; j_gene: TRBJ1-2; d_gene: TRBD1; CDR3nt: TGCGCCAGCAGCCGCCGGGACAGCGATGGCTACACCTTC; CDR3aa: CASSRRDSDGYTF
abundance: NA; v_gene: TRBV30; j_gene: TRBJ2-3; d_gene: TRBD2; CDR3nt: TGTGCCTGGAAAGGCAGCGGGAGCACAACAGATACGCAGTATTTT; CDR3aa: CAWKGSGSTTDTQYF
abundance: once; v_gene: TRBV7-2; j_gene: TRBJ1-5; d_gene: NA; CDR3nt: TGTGCCAGCAGCATATACAGGGATAGCAATCAGCCCCAGCATTTT; CDR3aa: CASSIYRDSNQPQHF
abundance: NA; v_gene: TRBV5-6; j_gene: TRBJ2-7; d_gene: TRBD2; CDR3nt: TGTGCCAGCAGCTTCGGACTAGCGGGCCCCTACGAGCAGTACTTC; CDR3aa: CASSFGLAGPYEQYF
abundance: NA; v_gene: TRBV2; j_gene: TRBJ2-7; d_gene: NA; CDR3nt: TGTGCCAGCAGGACCTACTCCGGGCCTTACGAGCAGTACTTC; CDR3aa: CASRTYSGPYEQYF
abundance: few; v_gene: TRBV6-5; j_gene: TRBJ2-2; d_gene: NA; CDR3nt: TGTGCCAGCAGTTACTCGATGGGCGGGAACACCGGGGAGCTGTTTTTT; CDR3aa: CASSYSMGGNTGELFF